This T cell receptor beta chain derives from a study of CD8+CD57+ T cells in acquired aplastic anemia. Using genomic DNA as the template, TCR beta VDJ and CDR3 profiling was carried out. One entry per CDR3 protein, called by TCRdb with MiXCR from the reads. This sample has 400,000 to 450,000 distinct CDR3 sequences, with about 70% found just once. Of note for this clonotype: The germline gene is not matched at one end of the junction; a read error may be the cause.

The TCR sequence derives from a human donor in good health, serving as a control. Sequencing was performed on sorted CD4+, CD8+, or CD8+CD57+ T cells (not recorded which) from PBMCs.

The CDR3 loop reads CASSPTGSGKANVLTF. The CDR3 nucleotides read TGTGCCAGCAGCCCCACAGGGTCTGGAAAGGCCAACGTCCTGACTTTC. The genes are TRBV5-1 and TRBJ2-6, with D possibly TRBD1 on 6 matching bases. CDR1 is SGHRS and CDR2 is YFSETQ in the germline V gene. This CDR3 has 16 residues.